This T cell receptor (beta chain) is from a study of T cell repertoires in urothelial bladder cancer. Trimming took 0 bases from V and 10 from J, leaving 9 bases between them. This CDR3 region has 11 residues. Germline V gene data show CDR1 as GTSNPN and CDR2 as SVGIG (reference sequence). By share of the sample, this clone is large. Clones were read by immunoSEQ multiplex PCR, and TCRdb kept only the in-frame ones, dropping some. This sample has around 6,400 clones, with 71% found just once. The TCR originated in a human donor with urothelial carcinoma. The genes are TRBV30 and TRBJ1-1; D is ambiguous. Material for sequencing was tumor-infiltrating cells from bladder cancer. The CDR3 coding sequence is TGTGCCTGGAGTGTAGGCAGGAGAGCTTTCTTT. It is translated as CAWSVGRRAFF.